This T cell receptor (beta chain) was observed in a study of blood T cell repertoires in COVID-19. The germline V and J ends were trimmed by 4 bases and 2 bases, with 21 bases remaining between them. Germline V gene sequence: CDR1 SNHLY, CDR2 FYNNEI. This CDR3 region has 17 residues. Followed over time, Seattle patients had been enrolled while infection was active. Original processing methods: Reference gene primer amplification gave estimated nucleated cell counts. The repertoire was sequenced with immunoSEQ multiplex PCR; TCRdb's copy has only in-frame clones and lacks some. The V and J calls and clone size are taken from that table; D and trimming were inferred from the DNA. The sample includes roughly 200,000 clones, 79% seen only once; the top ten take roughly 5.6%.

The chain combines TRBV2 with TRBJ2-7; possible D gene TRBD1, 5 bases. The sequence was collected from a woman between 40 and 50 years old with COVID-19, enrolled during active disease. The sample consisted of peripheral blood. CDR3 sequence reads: CASSARKDRTYTYEQYF. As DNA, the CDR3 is TGTGCCAGCAGTGCCCGAAAAGACCGGACATATACCTACGAGCAGTACTTC.